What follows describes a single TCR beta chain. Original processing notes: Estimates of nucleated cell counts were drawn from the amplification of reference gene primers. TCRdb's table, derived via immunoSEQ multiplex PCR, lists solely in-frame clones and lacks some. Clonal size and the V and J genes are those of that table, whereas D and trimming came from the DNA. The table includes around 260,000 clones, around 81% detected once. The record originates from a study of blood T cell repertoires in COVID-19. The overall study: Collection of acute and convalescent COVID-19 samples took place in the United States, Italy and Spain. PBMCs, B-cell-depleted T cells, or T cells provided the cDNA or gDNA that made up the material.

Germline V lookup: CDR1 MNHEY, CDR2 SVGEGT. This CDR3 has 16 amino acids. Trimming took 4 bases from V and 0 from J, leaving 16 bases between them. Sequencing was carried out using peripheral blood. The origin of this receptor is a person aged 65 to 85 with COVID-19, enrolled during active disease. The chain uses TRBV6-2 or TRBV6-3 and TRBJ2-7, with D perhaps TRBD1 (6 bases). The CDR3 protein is CASSSEIRDTSYEQYF. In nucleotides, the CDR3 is TGTGCCAGCAGTTCCGAAATCCGGGACACCTCCTACGAGCAGTACTTC.